Below are 2 T cell receptor beta chains sequenced from a single sample in a study of CD8 T cells in Susac syndrome. An amount of RNA that ranged from 0.5 to 1 ug was reverse transcribed with random hexamers. MiXCR, run by TCRdb on the immunoSEQ multiplex PCR reads, gives a single entry per CDR3 protein. Seen here are approximately 150,000 distinct CDR3 sequences, almost 96% observed once, and the top ten hold more than 0.075%. Sequenced material: CD4+ T cells from PBMCs. The receptors come from a human donor with Susac syndrome.

The chain carries TRBV11-2 and TRBJ2-1; D unresolved. Germline V gene sequence: CDR1 SGHAT, CDR2 FQNNGV. V was shortened by 0 bases and J by 10 bases, with 10 bases between the two germline ends. CDR3 length: 13 amino acids. CDR3 DNA: TGTGCCAGCAGCTTAGATGGAGATAGGGAGCAGTTCTTC. This codes for CASSLDGDREQFF. Supplemented by reference TRBV11-2 and TRBJ2-1, the full variable domain reads EAGVAQSPRYKIIEKRQSVAFWCNPISGHATLYWYQQILGQGPKLLIQFQNNGVVDDSQLPKDRFSAERLKGVDSTLKIQPAKLEDSAVYLCASSLDGDREQFFGPGTRLTVL.

The chain has TRBV5-1 and TRBJ2-5, with D maybe TRBD2 (5 bases). Deletions cut 0 bases from V and 7 bases from J, with 10 bases between. Germline V CDR1 and CDR2: SGHRS, YFSETQ. The CDR3 sequence is 13 residues long. Here the CDR3 reads CASSLVSRGTQYF. CDR3 DNA sequence: TGCGCCAGCAGCTTGGTGTCTCGGGGGACCCAGTACTTC.